One and the same sample provided the 8 T cell receptor beta chains below, sequenced in a study of identical twins' blood T cells. TCRdb fed the 5' RACE reads into MiXCR, producing one record per CDR3 protein. The sample contains about 370,000 distinct CDR3 sequences, over 25% of which appear only once. The sample taken for sequencing was PBMCs. The receptor set was obtained from a woman aged 18-55 years in good health.

This chain uses TRBV7-2 with TRBJ1-2; D possibly corresponds to TRBD1 (5 bases). The CDR3 extends over 11 amino acids. The germline V gene encodes CDR1 SGHTA and CDR2 FQGNSA. With 2 bases removed from V and 10 bases from J, the gap between germline ends came to 8 bases. CDR3 residues: CASSLQGDYTF. CDR3 nucleotides: TGTGCCAGCAGCTTACAGGGTGACTACACCTTC.

The chain is built from TRBV5-1 and TRBJ1-5; D unresolved. CDR1 is SGHRS and CDR2 is YFSETQ in the germline V gene. There are 13 residues in the CDR3. V lost 4 bases and J lost 6, with 11 bases in between. CDR3 residues: CASSLRSAQPQHF. The CDR3 DNA follows: TGCGCCAGCAGCCTCCGGTCGGCTCAGCCCCAGCATTTT.

Concerning this clonotype: A much bigger clone sits one base away, suggesting this may be a read error. The chain carries TRBV29-1 and TRBJ1-1; no clear D gene. The germline V and J ends were trimmed by 4 bases and 2 bases, with 20 bases remaining between them. Germline V gene sequence: CDR1 SQVTM, CDR2 ANQGSEA. The CDR3 is 16 residues long. As DNA, the CDR3 is TGCAGCGTTGCCAATTACAGTGTTACCATAAACACTGAAGCTTTCTTT. Translation gives CSVANYSVTINTEAFF.

This chain connects TRBV19 to TRBJ1-1, with a tentative D call TRBD1 (6 bases). Deletions cut 4 bases from V and 4 bases from J, with 16 bases between. Looked up from germline, CDR1 is LNHDA and CDR2 is SQIVND (reference sequence). This CDR3 spans 15 amino acids. In DNA, the CDR3 is TGTGCCAGTAGTACAGGGGCGTCTCGCTCCACTGAAGCTTTCTTT. Translated: CASSTGASRSTEAFF.

A note on this clonotype: Sequence at one end of the junction differs from germline and may be a read error. The V and J genes are TRBV6-5 and TRBJ2-7; D uncertain. Germline CDR1 and CDR2: MNHEY and SVGAGI. This CDR3 contains 16 residues. In DNA, the CDR3 is TGTGCCAGCAGTTACGACCCCACGGCAGCCTCCTACGCGCAGTACTTC. It yields the protein CASSYDPTAASYAQYF.

This clonotype was picked up a small number of times. The V and J genes are TRBV5-4 and TRBJ2-7; TRBD2 matches 7 bases. CDR3 size: 14 residues. V lost 3 bases, J lost 3 bases, and 6 bases stayed unmatched. CDR1 and CDR2 (germline): SGHNT, YYREEE (reference sequence). CDR3 nucleotides: TGTGCCAGCAGCTCATTCAGCGGGATCTACGAGCAGTACTTC. Translating it yields CASSSFSGIYEQYF.

In its sample, this clonotype was seen a few times. The chain is built from TRBV5-1 and TRBJ2-3; D is possibly TRBD2 (5 bases). Germline CDR1 reads SGHRS; CDR2 reads YFSETQ. This CDR3 comprises 15 residues. V was clipped by 4 bases and J by 5 bases, with 17 bases between them. The CDR3 protein is CASSPHSRGQDTQYF. CDR3 sequence (DNA): TGCGCCAGCAGCCCCCACTCAAGAGGGCAAGATACGCAGTATTTT.

Turning to this clonotype: Given a much more abundant clone one base away, this may be a read error. J is TRBJ1-4 and V is TRBV2; D possibly corresponds to TRBD1 (6 bases). CDR3 length: 14 amino acids. Between the trimmed V and J ends, which lost 3 bases and 7 bases, there was a span of 12 bases. In germline, CDR1 is SNHLY, CDR2 FYNNEI. CDR3 bases: TGTGCCAGCAGTGACGACAAGGGGGGTGAAAAACTGTTTTTT. This codes for CASSDDKGGEKLFF.